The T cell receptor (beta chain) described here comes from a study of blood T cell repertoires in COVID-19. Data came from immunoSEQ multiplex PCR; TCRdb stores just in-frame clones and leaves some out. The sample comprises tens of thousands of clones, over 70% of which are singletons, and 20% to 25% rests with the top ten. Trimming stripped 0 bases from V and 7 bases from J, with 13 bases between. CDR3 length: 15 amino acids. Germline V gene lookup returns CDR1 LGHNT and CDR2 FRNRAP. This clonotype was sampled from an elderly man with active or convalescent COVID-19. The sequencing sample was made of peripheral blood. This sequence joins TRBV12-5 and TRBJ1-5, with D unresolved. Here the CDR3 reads CASGLVSVLTQPQHF. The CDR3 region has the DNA TGTGCTAGTGGTTTGGTAAGCGTCCTTACCCAGCCCCAGCATTTT. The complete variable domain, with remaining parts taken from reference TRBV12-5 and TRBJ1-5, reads DARVTQTPRHKVTEMGQEVTMRCQPILGHNTVFWYRQTMMQGLELLAYFRNRAPLDDSGMPKDRFSAEMPDATLATLKIQPSEPRDSAVYFCASGLVSVLTQPQHFGDGTRLSIL.